This record covers a single T cell receptor beta chain. Authors' analysis steps: Estimation of nucleated cell counts was performed using reference gene primer amplification. TCRdb's table, derived via immunoSEQ multiplex PCR, lists solely in-frame clones and lacks some. The DNA gave D and trimming, while V, J and clone size come from that table. The sample includes approximately 180,000 clones, 89% of them seen just once. The data were taken from a study of blood T cell repertoires in COVID-19. Across the study: The United States, Italy and Spain were the sources of the acute and convalescent COVID-19 samples. T cells, B-cell-depleted T cells, or PBMCs provided the cDNA or gDNA that served as material.

This clonotype originated in a woman in her thirties or forties with acute COVID-19. The sequencing input was PBMCs or T cells enriched from blood (not recorded which).

The CDR3 DNA follows: TGCGCCAGCAGTACCGGGACAGGGGGCGCTACGGCTGGCTACACCTTC. This gives the protein CASSTGTGGATAGYTF. The chain is built from TRBV5-1 and TRBJ1-2, with 12 bases fitting TRBD1. V lost 5 bases, J lost 7 bases, and 12 bases stayed unmatched. CDR3 length: 16 residues. Germline CDR1 reads SGHRS; CDR2 reads YFSETQ.